What follows is one TCR beta chain and its context. The sample comes from a study of Ad26.COV2.S vaccination and SARS-CoV-2 variants. The treatment denotes: some 20 received Ad26.COV2.S at low or high dose, single or two shots; about five received placebo; per-sample allocation not given. Samples came from day 63 after the first vaccine or placebo injection. In Boston, an adult donor aged 18-55 years took part. The repertoire was sequenced with immunoSEQ multiplex PCR; TCRdb's copy has only in-frame clones and lacks some. The sample consists of 360,000 or so clones, roughly 90% of them appearing once. The sequence was obtained from a person aged 18 to 59 who received the Ad26.COV2.S COVID-19 vaccine or a placebo. Material: peripheral blood, obtained in a trial of Ad26.COV2.S vaccine versus placebo.

The CDR3 sequence is CSVGGEDTEAFF. DNA of the CDR3: TGCAGCGTTGGGGGGGAGGACACTGAAGCTTTCTTT. The chain has TRBV29-1 and TRBJ1-1, with TRBD1 as a possible D gene (5 bases). CDR1 and CDR2 from the germline V gene are SQVTM and ANQGSEA. Trimming pared 4 bases from V and 3 bases from J, leaving 9 bases between. The CDR3 extends over 12 amino acids.